These T cell receptor beta chains were read from a single sample in a study of blood T cell repertoires in COVID-19. The assay was immunoSEQ multiplex PCR, and TCRdb's table has in-frame clones only and misses some. The sample contains around 130,000 clones, about 88% of which appear only once. Sequencing was done on a sample of peripheral blood. The source is a human donor with COVID-19, enrolled during active disease. The donor label of this sample is uncertain. The CDR3 runs from the conserved cysteine through the conserved F or W. A D gene is named only where the DNA matches it firmly. Expanded clones are given a class, and other clones once, few, many or no size at all.

CDR3 DNA: TGTGCCATCAGTTTCCAGGGGAACACTGAAGCTTTCTTT
CDR3 protein: CAISFQGNTEAFF
clone size: -
J gene: TRBJ1-1
D gene: -
V gene: TRBV10-3

CDR3 DNA: TGTGCCAGCAGCGTTAGCGGGGGGGCCTATTCGGGCCAGTACTTC
CDR3 protein: CASSVSGGAYSGQYF
clone size: -
J gene: TRBJ2-5
D gene: TRBD2
V gene: TRBV9

CDR3 DNA: TGTGCCGGAGGGGGCTATAATCAGCCCCAGCATTTT
CDR3 protein: CAGGGYNQPQHF
clone size: -
J gene: TRBJ1-5
D gene: TRBD1
V gene: TRBV7-2

CDR3 DNA: TGTGCCAGCAGTGATAGGACAGATAGTAATGAAAAACTGTTTTTT
CDR3 protein: CASSDRTDSNEKLFF
clone size: -
J gene: TRBJ1-4
D gene: -
V gene: TRBV2

CDR3 DNA: TGTGCCAGCAGCTTAGTAGAGGCCTATGGCTACACCTTC
CDR3 protein: CASSLVEAYGYTF
clone size: -
J gene: TRBJ1-2
D gene: -
V gene: TRBV11-2

CDR3 DNA: TGCGCCAGCAGCCAAATCGGGACAGGGGTAAGGTATGGCTACACCTTC
CDR3 protein: CASSQIGTGVRYGYTF
clone size: -
J gene: TRBJ1-2
D gene: TRBD1
V gene: TRBV4-1

CDR3 DNA: TGTGCCAGTAGTCCGGGGGAATTAAGGTACGAGCAGTACTTC
CDR3 protein: CASSPGELRYEQYF
clone size: -
J gene: TRBJ2-7
D gene: -
V gene: TRBV19

CDR3 DNA: TGTGCCAGCAGCGGGACACGTAACACCGGGGAGCTGTTTTTT
CDR3 protein: CASSGTRNTGELFF
clone size: -
J gene: TRBJ2-2
D gene: -
V gene: TRBV7-3

CDR3 DNA: TGTGCCAGAAGCCGGGGACAGGGTGGGATCGGAGGCAATCAGCCCCAGCATTTT
CDR3 protein: CARSRGQGGIGGNQPQHF
clone size: -
J gene: TRBJ1-5
D gene: TRBD1
V gene: TRBV5-3

CDR3 DNA: TGTGCCAGCAGCGTAGGGGCAGGGGCCAATCAGCCCCAGCATTTT
CDR3 protein: CASSVGAGANQPQHF
clone size: once
J gene: TRBJ1-5
D gene: -
V gene: TRBV9

CDR3 DNA: TGTGCCAGCAGTGAGCCAACCCCTCTCCAGGGGACTAATGAAAAACTGTTTTTT
CDR3 protein: CASSEPTPLQGTNEKLFF
clone size: -
J gene: TRBJ1-4
D gene: -
V gene: TRBV25-1

CDR3 DNA: TGTGCCAGCAGCCAGGGACGGGGGACGTACGAGCAGTACTTC
CDR3 protein: CASSQGRGTYEQYF
clone size: -
J gene: TRBJ2-7
D gene: -
V gene: TRBV11-2

CDR3 DNA: TGCGCCAGCAGCACGGGACAGCTTCGGACCCAGTACTTC
CDR3 protein: CASSTGQLRTQYF
clone size: -
J gene: TRBJ2-5
D gene: TRBD1
V gene: TRBV5-1

CDR3 DNA: TGTGCCAGCCGATCACTAGCGGGGGAAGAGACCCAGTACTTC
CDR3 protein: CASRSLAGEETQYF
clone size: -
J gene: TRBJ2-5
D gene: TRBD2
V gene: TRBV2

CDR3 DNA: TGTGCCAGCAACCCCTCGGGGGGGATGGGCTATGGCTACACCTTC
CDR3 protein: CASNPSGGMGYGYTF
clone size: -
J gene: TRBJ1-2
D gene: -
V gene: TRBV27

CDR3 DNA: TGTGCCAGCAGCTCCGGGACAGGGGGTTATAATGGCTACACCTTC
CDR3 protein: CASSSGTGGYNGYTF
clone size: -
J gene: TRBJ1-2
D gene: TRBD1
V gene: TRBV5-4

CDR3 DNA: TGTGCCAGCAGTTTCTCAGGGGTGCCCAATTCACCCCTCCACTTT
CDR3 protein: CASSFSGVPNSPLHF
clone size: -
J gene: TRBJ1-6
D gene: -
V gene: TRBV6-5

CDR3 DNA: TGTGCCACCAGCCCGTTGGAGGGATTATTAGGCTATGGCTACACCTTC
CDR3 protein: CATSPLEGLLGYGYTF
clone size: many
J gene: TRBJ1-2
D gene: -
V gene: TRBV15

CDR3 DNA: TGTGCCAGCAGTTCCGGACAGAGTATTAATGAAAAACTGTTTTTT
CDR3 protein: CASSSGQSINEKLFF
clone size: few
J gene: TRBJ1-4
D gene: -
V gene: TRBV6-5

CDR3 DNA: TGTGCCAGCGGGTTGAGTAGCGGTGGGGGGGAGACCCAGTACTTC
CDR3 protein: CASGLSSGGGETQYF
clone size: -
J gene: TRBJ2-5
D gene: -
V gene: TRBV11-2

CDR3 DNA: TGCAGCGTTCAATTTAGTGAGCAGTTCTTC
CDR3 protein: CSVQFSEQFF
clone size: -
J gene: TRBJ2-1
D gene: -
V gene: TRBV29-1

CDR3 DNA: TGCGCCAGCAGCTTGGGACAGGGAATCTACGAGCAGTACTTC
CDR3 protein: CASSLGQGIYEQYF
clone size: -
J gene: TRBJ2-7
D gene: TRBD1
V gene: TRBV5-1

CDR3 DNA: TGTGCCAGCAGTGAAGAAGGGGGCGGTGAAAAACTGTTTTTT
CDR3 protein: CASSEEGGGEKLFF
clone size: few
J gene: TRBJ1-4
D gene: TRBD1
V gene: TRBV2

CDR3 DNA: TGTGCCAGCTCACGGGACAGGGCGAATGAAAAACTGTTTTTT
CDR3 protein: CASSRDRANEKLFF
clone size: -
J gene: TRBJ1-4
D gene: TRBD1
V gene: TRBV18

CDR3 DNA: TGTGCCAGCAGCTTTCCCAGGGTCTCTAGTAGTGAAAAACTGTTTTTT
CDR3 protein: CASSFPRVSSSEKLFF
clone size: -
J gene: TRBJ1-4
D gene: -
V gene: TRBV11-2

CDR3 DNA: TGCGCCAGCAGCCCCATAGGGACTAGCGGGGACACAGATACGCAGTATTTT
CDR3 protein: CASSPIGTSGDTDTQYF
clone size: -
J gene: TRBJ2-3
D gene: TRBD2
V gene: TRBV5-1

CDR3 DNA: TGTGCCAGCAGCAGATGGGACAGACAAGAGACCCAGTACTTC
CDR3 protein: CASSRWDRQETQYF
clone size: -
J gene: TRBJ2-5
D gene: TRBD1
V gene: TRBV7-2

CDR3 DNA: TGTGCCAGCAAAACCCAGACAGGGGGCGAGATAGCTTTCTTT
CDR3 protein: CASKTQTGGEIAFF
clone size: -
J gene: TRBJ1-1
D gene: TRBD1
V gene: TRBV19

CDR3 DNA: TGTGCCAGCAGCTTGACAGGGTCTGTTGGGAATGAGCAGTTCTTC
CDR3 protein: CASSLTGSVGNEQFF
clone size: -
J gene: TRBJ2-1
D gene: TRBD1
V gene: TRBV7-8

CDR3 DNA: TGTGCCACCAGTGATGATGGCATAAACTACGAGCAGTACTTC
CDR3 protein: CATSDDGINYEQYF
clone size: -
J gene: TRBJ2-7
D gene: -
V gene: TRBV24-1

CDR3 DNA: TGTGCCAGCAGCTACTCCTTGGTAGAGGCGAACACCGGGGAGCTGTTTTTT
CDR3 protein: CASSYSLVEANTGELFF
clone size: once
J gene: TRBJ2-2
D gene: -
V gene: TRBV7-2

CDR3 DNA: TGTGCCAGCAGCTTTCTTGCGCAGGGCGGAGGCTACACCTTC
CDR3 protein: CASSFLAQGGGYTF
clone size: few
J gene: TRBJ1-2
D gene: -
V gene: TRBV27

CDR3 DNA: TGTGCCAGCAGCTTAGGAGGGGGGAACACTGAAGCTTTCTTT
CDR3 protein: CASSLGGGNTEAFF
clone size: -
J gene: TRBJ1-1
D gene: -
V gene: TRBV11-2

CDR3 DNA: TGTGCCAGCAGCTTGTTTCGGGGGGCGGCGGTTGAAGCTTTCTTT
CDR3 protein: CASSLFRGAAVEAFF
clone size: -
J gene: TRBJ1-1
D gene: -
V gene: TRBV5-8

CDR3 DNA: TGCGCCAGCAGCTTGGCCGGGGCGGGGGCGAGTAATTCACCCCTCCACTTT
CDR3 protein: CASSLAGAGASNSPLHF
clone size: once
J gene: TRBJ1-6
D gene: -
V gene: TRBV5-1

CDR3 DNA: TGCGCCAGCAGCTCCACTAGCGGGGGTGGGACAGATACGCAGTATTTT
CDR3 protein: CASSSTSGGGTDTQYF
clone size: -
J gene: TRBJ2-3
D gene: TRBD2
V gene: TRBV5-1

CDR3 DNA: TGTGCCAGCAGTCTAAGGAGGTACGAGCAGTACTTC
CDR3 protein: CASSLRRYEQYF
clone size: -
J gene: TRBJ2-7
D gene: -
V gene: TRBV12-3/TRBV12-4

CDR3 DNA: TGTGCCAGCAGTCTGCAGGGTTTGAACACTGAAGCTTTCTTT
CDR3 protein: CASSLQGLNTEAFF
clone size: -
J gene: TRBJ1-1
D gene: -
V gene: TRBV27

CDR3 DNA: TGCGCCAGCAGGACAGGGGGAACACACAATGAGCAGTTCTTC
CDR3 protein: CASRTGGTHNEQFF
clone size: -
J gene: TRBJ2-1
D gene: TRBD1
V gene: TRBV5-1

CDR3 DNA: TGTGCCAGCAGGCCTAGCGGGGAAGAGACCCAGTACTTC
CDR3 protein: CASRPSGEETQYF
clone size: -
J gene: TRBJ2-5
D gene: TRBD2
V gene: TRBV6-5

CDR3 DNA: TGTGCCAGTAGTCGACCGGACAGGGCCTATGGCTACACCTTC
CDR3 protein: CASSRPDRAYGYTF
clone size: -
J gene: TRBJ1-2
D gene: TRBD1
V gene: TRBV19

CDR3 DNA: TGTGCCAGCAGCTCCCCTGACAGGGCCCTTAGGACCGGGGAGCTGTTTTTT
CDR3 protein: CASSSPDRALRTGELFF
clone size: -
J gene: TRBJ2-2
D gene: TRBD1
V gene: TRBV7-8

CDR3 DNA: TGCGCCAGCAGCATCGACAGGGGAGAGCTGTTTTTT
CDR3 protein: CASSIDRGELFF
clone size: -
J gene: TRBJ2-2
D gene: TRBD1
V gene: TRBV5-1

CDR3 DNA: TGTGCCAGCAGTTCCAGGGGCGGACCGCACGACAATGAGCAGTTCTTC
CDR3 protein: CASSSRGGPHDNEQFF
clone size: -
J gene: TRBJ2-1
D gene: -
V gene: TRBV6-6

CDR3 DNA: TGTGCCAGCAGCGCCCGGGCAGGGAAAGGGGAGACCCAGTACTTC
CDR3 protein: CASSARAGKGETQYF
clone size: -
J gene: TRBJ2-5
D gene: -
V gene: TRBV7-3

CDR3 DNA: TGCAGTAACGTACAGGGTGATTTACAGTTCTTC
CDR3 protein: CSNVQGDLQFF
clone size: once
J gene: TRBJ2-1
D gene: -
V gene: TRBV20-1

CDR3 DNA: TGTGCCAGCTCACCACCGGCAACGTATGGCTACACCTTC
CDR3 protein: CASSPPATYGYTF
clone size: -
J gene: TRBJ1-2
D gene: -
V gene: TRBV18

CDR3 DNA: TGTGCCAGCAGGGATTCCGGGATAAATCAGCCCCAGCATTTT
CDR3 protein: CASRDSGINQPQHF
clone size: once
J gene: TRBJ1-5
D gene: -
V gene: TRBV6-6

CDR3 DNA: TGTGCCAGCAGTTCAACATCAGGGATGGGGGGTCAGCCCCAGCATTTT
CDR3 protein: CASSSTSGMGGQPQHF
clone size: -
J gene: TRBJ1-5
D gene: -
V gene: TRBV28

CDR3 DNA: TGTGCCAGCAGGGCCGATACCTCTGGAAACACCATATATTTT
CDR3 protein: CASRADTSGNTIYF
clone size: -
J gene: TRBJ1-3
D gene: -
V gene: TRBV6-6